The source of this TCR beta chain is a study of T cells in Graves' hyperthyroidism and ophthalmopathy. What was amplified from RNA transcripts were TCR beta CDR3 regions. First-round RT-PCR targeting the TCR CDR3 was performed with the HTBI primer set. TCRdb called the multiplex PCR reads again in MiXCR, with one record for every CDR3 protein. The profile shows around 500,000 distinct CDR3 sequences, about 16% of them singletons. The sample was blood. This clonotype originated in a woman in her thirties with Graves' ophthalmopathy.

The CDR3 protein is CASLGTGQGDQGDTQYF. The CDR3 DNA is TGTGCCAGTCTCGGAACGGGACAGGGGGATCAGGGAGATACGCAGTATTTT. The chain is built from TRBV19 and TRBJ2-3; 11 bases fit TRBD1. Germline values: CDR1 LNHDA, CDR2 SQIVND (reference sequence). With 8 bases clipped from V and 5 bases from J, the junction kept 15 bases outside the gene matches. The CDR3 consists of 17 residues.